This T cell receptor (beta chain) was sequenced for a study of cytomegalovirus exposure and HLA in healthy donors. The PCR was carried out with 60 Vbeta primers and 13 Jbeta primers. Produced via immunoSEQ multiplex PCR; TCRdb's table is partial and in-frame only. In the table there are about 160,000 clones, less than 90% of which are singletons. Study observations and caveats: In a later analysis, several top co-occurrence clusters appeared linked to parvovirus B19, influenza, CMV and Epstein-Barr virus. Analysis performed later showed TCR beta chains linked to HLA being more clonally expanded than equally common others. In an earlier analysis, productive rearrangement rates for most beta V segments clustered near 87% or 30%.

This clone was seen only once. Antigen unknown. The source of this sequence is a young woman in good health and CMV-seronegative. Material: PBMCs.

The CDR3 region has the DNA TGTGCCAGCAGCTCTACTTTAGCGGGAGCCTACAATGAGCAGTTCTTC. Encoded protein: CASSSTLAGAYNEQFF. The chain combines TRBV7-9 with TRBJ2-1, with 9 bases identical to TRBD2. The CDR3 consists of 16 residues. Trimming took 4 bases from V and 2 from J; bases not matched to a gene: 6. Looked up from germline, CDR1 is SEHNR and CDR2 is FQNEAQ (reference sequence).